This paragraph covers one T cell receptor (beta chain) sequence. The CDR3 extends over 14 amino acids. Germline V CDR1 and CDR2: SGHRS, YFSETQ. The V end lost 0 bases, the J end lost 4 bases, and 10 bases lay between the germline ends. The data belong to a study of T cell responses to AZD1222 COVID-19 vaccine. Sequenced by immunoSEQ multiplex PCR; TCRdb stores in-frame clones only, minus some. The sample lists around 160,000 clones; approximately 78% were seen once. The sequence was obtained from an adult in good health. Here the sequenced sample was peripheral blood, taken on day 0 of MenACWY control vaccination. The chain joins TRBV5-1 to TRBJ1-2, with unresolved D. DNA for the CDR3: TGCGCCAGCAGCTTGGTAATGGGCTCCTATGGCTACACCTTC. This gives the protein CASSLVMGSYGYTF. Combining the CDR3 with reference TRBV5-1 and TRBJ1-2 gives the whole variable domain KAGVTQTPRYLIKTRGQQVTLSCSPISGHRSVSWYQQTPGQGLQFLFEYFSETQRNKGNFPGRFSGRQFSNSRSEMNVSTLELGDSALYLCASSLVMGSYGYTFGSGTRLTVV.